Only a few counts were recorded for the clone carrying this TCR beta chain. The antigen is undetermined. The entry originates in a study of cytomegalovirus exposure and HLA in healthy donors. Findings of the study overall: A later analysis linked more than 15,000 TCR beta sequences to HLA alleles at 0.05 false discovery rate. Cytomegalovirus-associated status was assigned to some 160 TCR beta chains. A prior analysis recorded that most TCR beta V segments were productive about 87% or about 30% of the time.

Trimming left V 0 bases short and J 8 bases short, with 19 bases between. CDR1 and CDR2 from the germline V gene are SGHVS and FQNEAQ. This CDR3 spans 16 amino acids. In the PCR, 60 Vbeta and 13 Jbeta primers were used. Original data processing: Later, an analysis found approximately 80 million unique TCR beta chains, and approximately 10 million of these were shared. This table comes from immunoSEQ multiplex PCR, and its TCRdb copy is limited to in-frame clones, with some not included. The V and J calls and clone size were taken over from that table, and D and trimming were inferred from the DNA. Of around 100,000 clones in the sample, around 68% are singletons; the top ten hold about 4.9%.

This clonotype originated in a human donor in good health. The chain carries TRBV7-8 and TRBJ1-2; the D is unclear. The sequencing input was PBMCs. The chain's CDR3 is CASSLAPGRLTRGYTF. As DNA, the CDR3 is TGTGCCAGCAGCTTAGCCCCCGGACGTCTCACTAGAGGCTACACCTTC.